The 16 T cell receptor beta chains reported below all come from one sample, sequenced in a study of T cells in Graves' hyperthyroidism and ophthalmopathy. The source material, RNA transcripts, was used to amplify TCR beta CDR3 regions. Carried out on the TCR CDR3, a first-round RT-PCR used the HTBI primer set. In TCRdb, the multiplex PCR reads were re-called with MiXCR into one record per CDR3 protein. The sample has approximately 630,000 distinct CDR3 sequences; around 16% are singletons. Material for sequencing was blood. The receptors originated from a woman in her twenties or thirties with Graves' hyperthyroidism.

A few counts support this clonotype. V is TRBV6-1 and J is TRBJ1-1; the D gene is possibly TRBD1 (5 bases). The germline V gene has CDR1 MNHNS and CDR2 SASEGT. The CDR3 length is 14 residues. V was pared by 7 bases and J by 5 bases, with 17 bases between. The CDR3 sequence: CASKTSEGRTEAFF. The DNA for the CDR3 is TGTGCCAGCAAAACATCCGAGGGGCGGACTGAAGCTTTCTTT.

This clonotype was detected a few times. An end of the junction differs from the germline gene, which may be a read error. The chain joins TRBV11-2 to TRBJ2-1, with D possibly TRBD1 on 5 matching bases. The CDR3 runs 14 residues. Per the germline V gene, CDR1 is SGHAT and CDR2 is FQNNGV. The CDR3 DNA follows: TGTGCCAGCAGGACAGCAAACTCCTACAGTGAGCAGTTCTTC. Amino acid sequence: CASRTANSYSEQFF. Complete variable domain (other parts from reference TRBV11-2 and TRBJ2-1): EAGVAQSPRYKIIEKRQSVAFWCNPISGHATLYWYQQILGQGPKLLIQFQNNGVVDDSQLPKDRFSAERLKGVDSTLKIQPAKLEDSAVYLCASRTANSYSEQFFGPGTRLTVL.

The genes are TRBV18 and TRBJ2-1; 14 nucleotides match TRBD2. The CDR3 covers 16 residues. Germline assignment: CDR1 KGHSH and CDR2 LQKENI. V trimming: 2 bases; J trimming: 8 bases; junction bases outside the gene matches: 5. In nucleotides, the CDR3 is TGTGCCAGCTCACCATCCGGGACTAGCGGGAGCCATGAGCAGTTCTTC. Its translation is CASSPSGTSGSHEQFF.

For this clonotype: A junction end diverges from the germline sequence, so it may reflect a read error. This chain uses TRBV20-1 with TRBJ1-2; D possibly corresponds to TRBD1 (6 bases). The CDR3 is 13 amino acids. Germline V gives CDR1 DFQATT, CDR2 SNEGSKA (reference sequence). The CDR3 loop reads CSASVNRDYGHTF. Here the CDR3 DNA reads TGCAGTGCTAGTGTAAACAGGGATTATGGCCACACCTTC.

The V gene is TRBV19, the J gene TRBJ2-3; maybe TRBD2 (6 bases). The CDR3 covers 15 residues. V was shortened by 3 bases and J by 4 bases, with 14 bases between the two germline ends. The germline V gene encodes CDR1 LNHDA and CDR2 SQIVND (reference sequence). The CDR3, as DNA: TGTGCCAGTAGTATTTCGCCGGCTAGCGCAGATACGCAGTATTTT. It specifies CASSISPASADTQYF.

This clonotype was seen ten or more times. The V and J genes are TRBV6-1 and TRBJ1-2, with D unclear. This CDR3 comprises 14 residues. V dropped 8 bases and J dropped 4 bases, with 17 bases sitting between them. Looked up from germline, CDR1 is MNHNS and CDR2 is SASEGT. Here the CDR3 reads CASALGDRIYGYTF. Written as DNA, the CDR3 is TGTGCCAGCGCATTAGGAGACCGTATCTATGGCTACACCTTC.

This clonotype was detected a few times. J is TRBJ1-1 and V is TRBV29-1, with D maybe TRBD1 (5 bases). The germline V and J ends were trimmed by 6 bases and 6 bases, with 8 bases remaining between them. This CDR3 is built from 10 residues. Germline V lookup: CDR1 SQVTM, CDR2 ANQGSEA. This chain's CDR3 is CSVAGSEAFF. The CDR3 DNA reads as TGCAGCGTGGCAGGGTCTGAAGCTTTCTTT.

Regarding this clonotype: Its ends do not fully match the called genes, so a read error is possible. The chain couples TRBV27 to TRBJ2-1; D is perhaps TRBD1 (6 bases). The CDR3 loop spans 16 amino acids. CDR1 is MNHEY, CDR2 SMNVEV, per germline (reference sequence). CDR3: CAGSQPPRGAYNEQFF. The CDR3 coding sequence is TGTGCCGGCAGTCAACCCCCCAGGGGAGCCTACAATGAGCAGTTCTTC.

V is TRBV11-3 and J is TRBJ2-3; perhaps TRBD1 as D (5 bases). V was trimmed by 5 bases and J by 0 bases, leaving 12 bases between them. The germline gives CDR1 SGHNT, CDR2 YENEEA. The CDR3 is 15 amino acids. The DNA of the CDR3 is TGTGCCAGCAGCCTAACGAAGGGGAGCACAGATACGCAGTATTTT. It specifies CASSLTKGSTDTQYF.

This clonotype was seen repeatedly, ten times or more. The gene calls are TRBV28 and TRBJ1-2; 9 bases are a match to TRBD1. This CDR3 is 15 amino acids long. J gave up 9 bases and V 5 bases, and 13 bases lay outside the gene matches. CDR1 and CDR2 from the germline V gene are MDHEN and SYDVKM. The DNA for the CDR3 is TGTGCCAGCAGTCCAAACTCACAGGGGGCCAGGAGCTACACCTTC. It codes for CASSPNSQGARSYTF.

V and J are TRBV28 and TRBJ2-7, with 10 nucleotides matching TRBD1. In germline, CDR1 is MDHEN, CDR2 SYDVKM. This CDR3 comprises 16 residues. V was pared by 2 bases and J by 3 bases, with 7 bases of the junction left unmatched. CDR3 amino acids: CASSLALGQGVYEQYF. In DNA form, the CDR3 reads TGTGCCAGCAGTTTAGCTTTAGGACAGGGGGTCTACGAGCAGTACTTC.

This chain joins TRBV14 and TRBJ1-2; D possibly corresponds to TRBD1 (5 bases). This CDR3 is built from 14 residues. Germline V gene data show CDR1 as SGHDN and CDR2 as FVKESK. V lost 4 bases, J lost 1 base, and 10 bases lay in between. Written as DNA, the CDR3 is TGTGCCAGCAGCCGACAGACAGTTAACTATGGCTACACCTTC. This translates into CASSRQTVNYGYTF.

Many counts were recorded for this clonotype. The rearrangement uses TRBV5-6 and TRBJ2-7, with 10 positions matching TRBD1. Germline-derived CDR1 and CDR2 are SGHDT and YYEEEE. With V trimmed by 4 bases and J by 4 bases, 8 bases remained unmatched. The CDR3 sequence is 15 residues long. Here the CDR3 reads CASSQDRGVEYEQYF. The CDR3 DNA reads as TGTGCCAGCAGCCAGGACAGGGGGGTCGAGTACGAGCAGTACTTC.

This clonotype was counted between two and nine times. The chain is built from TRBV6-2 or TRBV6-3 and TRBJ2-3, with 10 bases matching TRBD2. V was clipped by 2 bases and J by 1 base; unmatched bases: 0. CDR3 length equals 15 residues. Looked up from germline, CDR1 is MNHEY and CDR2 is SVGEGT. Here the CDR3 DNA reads TGTGCCAGCAGTTACAGCGGGAGGGGCACAGATACGCAGTATTTT. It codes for CASSYSGRGTDTQYF.

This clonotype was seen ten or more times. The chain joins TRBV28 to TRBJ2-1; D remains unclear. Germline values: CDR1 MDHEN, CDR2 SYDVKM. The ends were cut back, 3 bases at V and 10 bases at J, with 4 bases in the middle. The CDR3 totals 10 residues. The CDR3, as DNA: TGTGCCAGCAGTTTTCTCGAGCAGTTCTTC. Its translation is CASSFLEQFF.

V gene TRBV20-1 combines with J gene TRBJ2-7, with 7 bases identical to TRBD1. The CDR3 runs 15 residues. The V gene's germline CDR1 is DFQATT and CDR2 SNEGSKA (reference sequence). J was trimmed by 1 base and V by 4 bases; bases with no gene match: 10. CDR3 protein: CSATVTGAPSYEQYF. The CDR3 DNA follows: TGCAGTGCTACTGTCACAGGGGCGCCATCCTACGAGCAGTACTTC.